The rows below give T cell receptor beta chains drawn from one sample of a study of identical twins. TCRdb re-derived calls from the 5' RACE reads in MiXCR, one entry per CDR3 protein. The sample lists under 1 million distinct CDR3 sequences, roughly 12% seen once, with 1.5% to 2% in the top ten. These data were also filed under a second study, of yellow fever vaccine responses in identical twins.

The source material was PBMCs. These receptors all come from a woman between 18 and 29 years old in good health. The CDR3 runs from the conserved cysteine through the conserved F or W. The D gene is left open where the match is weak. A row's size may be missing; if present it is once, few, many or a size class.

>TRBV11-2|TRBJ2-2|few|TRBD2
CASSKSGRVTGELFF
TGTGCCAGCAGCAAAAGCGGGAGGGTCACCGGGGAGCTGTTTTTT
>TRBV19|TRBJ2-5|few|-
CASSIFHQETQYF
TGTGCCAGTAGTATTTTCCACCAAGAGACCCAGTACTTC
>TRBV15|TRBJ2-1|once|-
CATSREGVGSYNEQFF
TGTGCCACCAGCAGAGAGGGTGTCGGCTCCTACAATGAGCAGTTCTTC
>TRBV12-5|TRBJ2-7|few|-
CASGSSGTGAYEQYF
TGTGCTAGTGGTTCATCCGGGACTGGAGCGTACGAGCAGTACTTC
>TRBV3-1|TRBJ2-1|-|-
CASSQEAVSYNEQFF
TGTGCCAGCAGCCAAGAAGCGGTCTCCTACAATGAGCAGTTCTTC
>TRBV3-1|TRBJ2-3|many|-
CASSQTDGSTDTQYF
TGTGCCAGCAGCCAAACCGACGGGAGCACAGATACGCAGTATTTT
>TRBV4-1|TRBJ2-1|-|-
CASSQWGGPEQFF
TGCGCCAGCAGCCAATGGGGTGGACCTGAGCAGTTCTTC
>TRBV7-9|TRBJ2-3|-|TRBD2
CASNPGLAGWRSDTQYF
TGTGCCAGCAACCCGGGACTAGCGGGCTGGCGGTCAGATACGCAGTATTTT
>TRBV19|TRBJ2-4|few|-
CASSPLSTNIQYF
TGTGCCAGTAGTCCTCTAAGTACAAACATTCAGTACTTC
>TRBV5-8|TRBJ1-5|-|-
CASSLYGSNQTQHF
TGTGCCAGCAGCTTGTACGGTAGCAATCAGACCCAGCATTTT
>TRBV29-1|TRBJ2-7|-|TRBD2
CSVEIRTSGRAYEQYF
TGCAGCGTTGAAATCCGGACTAGCGGGAGGGCCTACGAGCAGTACTTC
>TRBV28|TRBJ2-7|-|-
CASSKGGGRIYEQYF
TGTGCCAGCAGTAAGGGGGGTGGGCGGATTTACGAGCAGTACTTC
>TRBV20-1|TRBJ1-6|-|-
CSVQRAGGRNSPLHF
TGCAGTGTTCAGAGGGCGGGAGGAAGGAATTCACCCCTCCACTTT
>TRBV27|TRBJ1-4|-|TRBD1
CASSIGQGGHEKLFF
TGTGCCAGCAGTATTGGACAGGGAGGCCATGAAAAACTGTTTTTT
>TRBV29-1|TRBJ2-2|few|-
CSVDGGHRNTGELFF
TGCAGCGTTGATGGGGGACACAGGAACACCGGGGAGCTGTTTTTT
>TRBV20-1|TRBJ2-5|few|TRBD1
CSVTKIKTGLETQYF
TGCAGTGTCACGAAGATAAAGACAGGGTTGGAGACCCAGTACTTC